The TCR beta chain under discussion was sequenced for a study of T cells after yellow fever vaccination. TCRdb recomputed calls from the 5' RACE reads with MiXCR, one row per CDR3 protein. Of hundreds of thousands of distinct CDR3 sequences in the sample, around 3.6% were seen once. CDR3 size: 17 residues. With 2 bases clipped from V and 6 bases from J, the junction kept 11 bases outside the gene matches. Looked up from germline, CDR1 is MGHRA and CDR2 is YSYEKL. In this sample, this clonotype turned up many times. V is TRBV4-1 and J is TRBJ1-5, with TRBD1 matching 9 bases. The input for sequencing was PBMCs, taken on the day of the yellow fever booster vaccination. This TCR came from a man between 18 and 29 years old who received the YFV17D yellow fever vaccine. The chain's CDR3 is CASSQIRDRVGGQPQHF. The CDR3 DNA reads TGCGCCAGCAGCCAAATCCGGGACAGGGTTGGGGGTCAGCCCCAGCATTTT.